Listed below are T cell receptor beta chains from one sample, sequenced in a study of blood T cell repertoires in COVID-19. Some clones are missing from TCRdb's copy, which holds only in-frame ones; the method was immunoSEQ multiplex PCR. The sample has some 67,000 clones; around 87% are singletons. The material sequenced was peripheral blood. These receptors all stem from a woman aged 55-70 years with acute or convalescent COVID-19. CDR3s leave out the opening cysteine and the closing phenylalanine or tryptophan.

j_call v_call cdr3_aa
TRBJ1-1 TRBV5-1 ASSLAGDRNTEAF
TRBJ1-2 TRBV6-5 ASSARGQMAFT
TRBJ1-4 TRBV14 ASSPRTGSTNEKLF
TRBJ1-2 TRBV3-1/TRBV3-2 ASARADRLIYT
TRBJ2-5 TRBV19 ASSTVDRAETQY
TRBJ2-3 TRBV11-2 ASRPAGAADTQY
TRBJ2-2 TRBV3-1/TRBV3-2 ASSQIQGAGELF
TRBJ1-2 TRBV2 ASSRGDYGYT
TRBJ1-1 TRBV15 ATSRDQFGEPNTEAF
TRBJ1-2 TRBV5-1 ASRSGQGTGYT
TRBJ1-6 TRBV9 ASSVLSYNSPLH
TRBJ1-5 TRBV6-1 ASSEQISNQPQH
TRBJ1-4 TRBV19 ASSPWTAAGGEKLF
TRBJ2-2 TRBV6-6 ASRLAGVTGELF
TRBJ2-3 TRBV29-1 SVEGWASTDTQY
TRBJ1-1 TRBV7-2 ASSLARVGSWAGNTEAF
TRBJ1-2 TRBV5-6 ASSLAAIRSRGYT
TRBJ1-1 TRBV6-5 ASSPPTGGQAF
TRBJ1-1 TRBV6-1 ASSEPPGQRNTEAF
TRBJ1-1 TRBV6-4 ASSDSGWGQGYSEAF
TRBJ2-4 TRBV6-1 ASSEDGLGSIQY
TRBJ1-2 TRBV30 AWSDHGPGQGYGYT
TRBJ1-1 TRBV6-2/TRBV6-3 ASSYLQAALL
TRBJ2-1 TRBV5-4 ASSGTGSGEQF
TRBJ2-2 TRBV28 ASSLIRTAMNTGELF
TRBJ1-1 TRBV6-2/TRBV6-3 ASSPHRVMNTEAF
TRBJ2-3 TRBV3-1/TRBV3-2 ASSQWESGYTDTQY
TRBJ2-1 TRBV7-2 ASSLVGLAGLPSYNEQF
TRBJ1-6 TRBV7-9 ASSLPAGNSPLH
TRBJ1-1 TRBV6-2/TRBV6-3 ASSYLQTGTDTEAF
TRBJ1-1 TRBV4-1 ASSQDRGQGYFINTEAF
TRBJ2-4 TRBV18 ASSGGQGIQY
TRBJ2-2 TRBV6-5 ATVSGVGTGELF
TRBJ1-2 TRBV7-9 ASSLQGNYGYT
TRBJ2-2 TRBV18 ASSPSRAGELF
TRBJ2-2 TRBV9 ASSGTSGIEGELF
TRBJ2-5 TRBV2 ASSKDRGGETQY
TRBJ1-3 TRBV2 ASSEMIQGFAFRNTIY
TRBJ2-2 TRBV3-1/TRBV3-2 ASSLTTGGASGELF
TRBJ1-2 TRBV5-1 ASSSDRGRLGYT
TRBJ2-3 TRBV5-1 ASSLDVSDTQY
TRBJ2-1 TRBV5-4 ASTPGLYNEQF
TRBJ2-3 TRBV7-9 ASSLGAGVAQY
TRBJ1-6 TRBV29-1 SVRETAYSPLH
TRBJ1-5 TRBV6-2/TRBV6-3 ASSYGAANQPQH
TRBJ2-1 TRBV2 ASRASNEQF
TRBJ1-2 TRBV6-5 ASSSLQGVGIAGYT
TRBJ1-2 TRBV7-2 ASSSRTGNGYT
TRBJ2-3 TRBV7-2 ASSLGSGGAHADTQY
TRBJ2-4 TRBV5-1 ASSQPGQGRNIQY
TRBJ1-1 TRBV7-2 ASSLALFEAF
TRBJ1-1 TRBV3-1/TRBV3-2 ASSPRDRANTEAF
TRBJ2-5 TRBV18 ASSPGLEETQY